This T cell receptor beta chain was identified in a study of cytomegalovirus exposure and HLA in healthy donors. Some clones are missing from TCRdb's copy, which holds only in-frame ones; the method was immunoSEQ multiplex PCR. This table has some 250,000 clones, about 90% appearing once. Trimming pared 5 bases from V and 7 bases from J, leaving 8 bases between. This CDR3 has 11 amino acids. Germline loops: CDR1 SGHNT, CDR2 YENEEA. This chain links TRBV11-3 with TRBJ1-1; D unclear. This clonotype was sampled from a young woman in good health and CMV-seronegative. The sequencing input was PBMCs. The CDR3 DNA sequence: TGTGCCAGCAGCGCGGGGAATGAAGCTTTCTTT. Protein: CASSAGNEAFF.